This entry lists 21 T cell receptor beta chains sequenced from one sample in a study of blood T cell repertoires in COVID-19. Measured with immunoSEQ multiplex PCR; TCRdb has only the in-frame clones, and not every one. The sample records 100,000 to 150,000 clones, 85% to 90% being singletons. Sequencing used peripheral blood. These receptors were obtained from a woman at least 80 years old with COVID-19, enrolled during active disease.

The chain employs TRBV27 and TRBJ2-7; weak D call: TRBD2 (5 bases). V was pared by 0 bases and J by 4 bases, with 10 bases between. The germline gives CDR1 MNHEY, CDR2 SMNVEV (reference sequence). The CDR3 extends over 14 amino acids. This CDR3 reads CASSLSRVRYEQYF. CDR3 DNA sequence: TGTGCCAGCAGTTTATCGCGGGTTAGGTACGAGCAGTACTTC.

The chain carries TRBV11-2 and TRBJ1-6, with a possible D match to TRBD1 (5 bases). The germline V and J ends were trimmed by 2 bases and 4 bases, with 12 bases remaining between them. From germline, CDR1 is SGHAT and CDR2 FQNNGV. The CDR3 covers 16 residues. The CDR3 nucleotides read TGTGCCAGCAGCTTATTCGAGGACACTTATAATTCACCCCTCCACTTT. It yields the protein CASSLFEDTYNSPLHF.

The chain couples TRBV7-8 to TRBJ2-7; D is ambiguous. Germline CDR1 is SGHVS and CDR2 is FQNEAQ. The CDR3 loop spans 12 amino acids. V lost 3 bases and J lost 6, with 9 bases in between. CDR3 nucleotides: TGTGCCAGCAGCTTCACACGAGGCGAGCAGTACTTC. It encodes CASSFTRGEQYF.

The chain's CDR3 is CATSRDQSGVTDTQYF. In DNA form, the CDR3 reads TGTGCCACCAGCAGAGATCAATCGGGAGTCACAGATACGCAGTATTTT. The rearrangement links TRBV15 to TRBJ2-3; the D gene is possibly TRBD2 (6 bases). V was cut by 0 bases and J by 2 bases, with 12 bases left in between. CDR1 is LNHNV and CDR2 is YYDKDF in the germline V gene (reference sequence). This CDR3 comprises 16 residues. The entire variable domain, with the rest obtained from reference TRBV15 and TRBJ2-3, is as follows: DAMVIQNPRYQVTQFGKPVTLSCSQTLNHNVMYWYQQKSSQAPKLLFHYYDKDFNNEADTPDNFQSRRPNTSFCFLDIRSPGLGDTAMYLCATSRDQSGVTDTQYFGPGTRLTVL.

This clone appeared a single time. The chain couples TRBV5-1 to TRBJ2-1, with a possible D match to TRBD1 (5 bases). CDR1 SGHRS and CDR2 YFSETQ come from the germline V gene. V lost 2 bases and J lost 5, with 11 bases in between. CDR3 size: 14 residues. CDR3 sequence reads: CASSFQGWDNEQFF. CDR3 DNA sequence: TGCGCCAGCAGCTTTCAGGGATGGGACAATGAGCAGTTCTTC.

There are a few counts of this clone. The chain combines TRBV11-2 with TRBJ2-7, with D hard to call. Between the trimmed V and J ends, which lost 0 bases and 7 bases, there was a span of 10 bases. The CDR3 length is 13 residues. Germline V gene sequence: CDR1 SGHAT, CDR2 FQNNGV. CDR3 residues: CASSLDLSREQYF. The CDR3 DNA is TGTGCCAGCAGCTTAGATCTTTCTCGTGAGCAGTACTTC. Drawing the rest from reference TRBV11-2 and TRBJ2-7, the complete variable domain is EAGVAQSPRYKIIEKRQSVAFWCNPISGHATLYWYQQILGQGPKLLIQFQNNGVVDDSQLPKDRFSAERLKGVDSTLKIQPAKLEDSAVYLCASSLDLSREQYFGPGTRLTVT.

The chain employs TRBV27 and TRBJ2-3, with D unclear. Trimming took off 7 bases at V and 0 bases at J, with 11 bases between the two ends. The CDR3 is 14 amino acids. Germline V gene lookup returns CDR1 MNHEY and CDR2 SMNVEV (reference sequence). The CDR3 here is CASKLAPSTDTQYF. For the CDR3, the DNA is TGTGCCAGCAAGTTGGCTCCGAGCACAGATACGCAGTATTTT.

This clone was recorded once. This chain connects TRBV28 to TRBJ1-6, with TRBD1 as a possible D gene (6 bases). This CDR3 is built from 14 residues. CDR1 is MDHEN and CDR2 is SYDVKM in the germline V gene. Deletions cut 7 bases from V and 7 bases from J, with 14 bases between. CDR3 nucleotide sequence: TGTGCCAGCACCAGAACAGGGTTAAATTCACCCCTCCACTTT. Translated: CASTRTGLNSPLHF. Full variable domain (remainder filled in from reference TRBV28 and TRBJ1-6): DVKVTQSSRYLVKRTGEKVFLECVQDMDHENMFWYRQDPGLGLRLIYFSYDVKMKEKGDIPEGYSVSREKKERFSLILESASTNQTSMYLCASTRTGLNSPLHFGNGTRLTVT.

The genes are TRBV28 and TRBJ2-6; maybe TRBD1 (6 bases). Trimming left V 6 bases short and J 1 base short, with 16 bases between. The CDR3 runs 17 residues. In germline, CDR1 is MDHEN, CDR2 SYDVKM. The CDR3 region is CASSPVAGVSGANVLTF. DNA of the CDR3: TGTGCCAGCAGCCCCGTAGCAGGGGTGTCTGGGGCCAACGTCCTGACTTTC.

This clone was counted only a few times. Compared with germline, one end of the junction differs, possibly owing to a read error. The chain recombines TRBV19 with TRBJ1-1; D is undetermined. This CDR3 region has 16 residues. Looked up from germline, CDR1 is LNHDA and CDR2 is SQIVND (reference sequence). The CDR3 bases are TGTGCCAGTAGTATAGGGAGGAACAGACCGAACGCTGAAGCTTTCTTT. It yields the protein CASSIGRNRPNAEAFF.

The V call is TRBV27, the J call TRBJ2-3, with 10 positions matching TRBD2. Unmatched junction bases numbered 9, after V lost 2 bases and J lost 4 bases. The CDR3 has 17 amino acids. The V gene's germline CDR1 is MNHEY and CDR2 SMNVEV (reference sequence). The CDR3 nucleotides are TGTGCCAGCAGTTTACACCCAAGCGGGAGGGGCCCAGATACGCAGTATTTT. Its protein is CASSLHPSGRGPDTQYF.

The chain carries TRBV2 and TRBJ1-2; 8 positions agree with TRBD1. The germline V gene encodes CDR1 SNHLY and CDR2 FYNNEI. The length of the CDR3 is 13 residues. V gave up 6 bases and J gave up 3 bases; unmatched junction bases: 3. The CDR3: CASRGQGDYGYTF. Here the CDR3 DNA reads TGTGCCAGCAGAGGACAGGGTGACTATGGCTACACCTTC.

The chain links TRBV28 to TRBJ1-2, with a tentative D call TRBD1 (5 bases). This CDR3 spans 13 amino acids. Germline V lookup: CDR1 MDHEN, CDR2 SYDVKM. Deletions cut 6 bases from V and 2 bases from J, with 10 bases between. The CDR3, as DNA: TGTGCCAGCAGCGGCGGGGCCAACTATGGCTACACCTTC. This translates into CASSGGANYGYTF.

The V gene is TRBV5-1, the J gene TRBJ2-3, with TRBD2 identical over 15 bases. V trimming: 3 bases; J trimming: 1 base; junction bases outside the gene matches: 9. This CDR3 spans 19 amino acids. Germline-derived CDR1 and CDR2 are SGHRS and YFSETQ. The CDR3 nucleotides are TGCGCCAGCAGCTCGGGACTAGCGGGAGGCATTTACCGCACAGATACGCAGTATTTT. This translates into CASSSGLAGGIYRTDTQYF. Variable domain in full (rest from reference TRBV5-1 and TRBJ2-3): KAGVTQTPRYLIKTRGQQVTLSCSPISGHRSVSWYQQTPGQGLQFLFEYFSETQRNKGNFPGRFSGRQFSNSRSEMNVSTLELGDSALYLCASSSGLAGGIYRTDTQYFGPGTRLTVL.

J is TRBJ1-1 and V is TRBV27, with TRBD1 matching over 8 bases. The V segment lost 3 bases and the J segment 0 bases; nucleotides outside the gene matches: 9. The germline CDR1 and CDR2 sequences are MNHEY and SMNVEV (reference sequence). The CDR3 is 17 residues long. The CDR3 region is CASSLSLHRGLNTEAFF. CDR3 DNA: TGTGCCAGCAGTTTGTCACTGCACAGGGGGTTGAACACTGAAGCTTTCTTT.

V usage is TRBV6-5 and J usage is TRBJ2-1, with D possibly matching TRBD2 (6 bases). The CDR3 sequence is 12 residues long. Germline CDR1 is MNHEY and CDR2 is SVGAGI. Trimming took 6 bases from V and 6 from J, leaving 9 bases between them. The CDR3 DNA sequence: TGTGCCAGCAGGGGACTCTCCAATGAGCAGTTCTTC. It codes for CASRGLSNEQFF.

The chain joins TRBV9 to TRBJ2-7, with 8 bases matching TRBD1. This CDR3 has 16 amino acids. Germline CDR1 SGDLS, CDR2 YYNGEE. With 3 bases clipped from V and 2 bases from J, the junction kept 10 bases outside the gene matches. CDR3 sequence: CASSDFQGAETYEQYF. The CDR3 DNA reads TGTGCCAGCAGCGACTTCCAGGGGGCGGAAACCTACGAGCAGTACTTC. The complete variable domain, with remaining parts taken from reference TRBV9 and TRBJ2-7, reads DSGVTQTPKHLITATGQRVTLRCSPRSGDLSVYWYQQSLDQGLQFLIQYYNGEERAKGNILERFSAQQFPDLHSELNLSSLELGDSALYFCASSDFQGAETYEQYFGPGTRLTVT.

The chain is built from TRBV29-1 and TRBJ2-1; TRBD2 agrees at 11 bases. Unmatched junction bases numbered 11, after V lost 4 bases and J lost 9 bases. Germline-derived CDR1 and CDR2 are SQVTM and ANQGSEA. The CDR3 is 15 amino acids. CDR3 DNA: TGCAGCGTTGGGAAAACTAGCGGGAGATTTCTTGAGCAGTTCTTC. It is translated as CSVGKTSGRFLEQFF.

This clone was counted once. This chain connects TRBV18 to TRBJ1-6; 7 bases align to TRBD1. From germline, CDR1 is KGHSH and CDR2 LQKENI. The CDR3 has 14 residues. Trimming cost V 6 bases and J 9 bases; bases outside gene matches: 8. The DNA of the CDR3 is TGTGCCAGCTCTCCCGGGACAGAGGGTTCACCCCTCCACTTT. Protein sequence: CASSPGTEGSPLHF.

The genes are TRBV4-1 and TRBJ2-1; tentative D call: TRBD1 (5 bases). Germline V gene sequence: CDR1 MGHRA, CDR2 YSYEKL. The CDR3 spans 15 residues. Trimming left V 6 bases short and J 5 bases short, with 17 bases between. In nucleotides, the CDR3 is TGCGCCAGCAGTATTGAAGGGGCTGAGGACAATGAGCAGTTCTTC. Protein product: CASSIEGAEDNEQFF.

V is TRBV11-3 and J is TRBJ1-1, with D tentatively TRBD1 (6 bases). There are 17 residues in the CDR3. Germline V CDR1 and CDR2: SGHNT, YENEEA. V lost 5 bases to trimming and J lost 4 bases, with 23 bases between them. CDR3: CASSPGRGRVAGTEAFF. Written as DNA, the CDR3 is TGTGCCAGCAGCCCGGGGCGGGGGCGCGTGGCGGGCACTGAAGCTTTCTTT. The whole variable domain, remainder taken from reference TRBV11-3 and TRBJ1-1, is EAGVVQSPRYKIIEKKQPVAFWCNPISGHNTLYWYLQNLGQGPELLIRYENEEAVDDSQLPKDRFSAERLKGVDSTLKIQPAELGDSAVYLCASSPGRGRVAGTEAFFGQGTRLTVV.